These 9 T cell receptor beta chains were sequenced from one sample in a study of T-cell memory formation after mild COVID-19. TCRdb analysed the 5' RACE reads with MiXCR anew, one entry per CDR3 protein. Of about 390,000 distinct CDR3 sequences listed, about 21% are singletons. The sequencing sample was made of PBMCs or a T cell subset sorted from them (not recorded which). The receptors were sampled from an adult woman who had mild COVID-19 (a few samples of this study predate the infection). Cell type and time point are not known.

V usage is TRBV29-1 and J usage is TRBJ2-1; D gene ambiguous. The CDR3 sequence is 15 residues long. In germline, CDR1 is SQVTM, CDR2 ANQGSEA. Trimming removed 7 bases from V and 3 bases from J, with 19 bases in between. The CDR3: CSAQVVVDGYNEQFF. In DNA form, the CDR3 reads TGCAGCGCTCAAGTCGTCGTGGACGGCTACAATGAGCAGTTCTTC.

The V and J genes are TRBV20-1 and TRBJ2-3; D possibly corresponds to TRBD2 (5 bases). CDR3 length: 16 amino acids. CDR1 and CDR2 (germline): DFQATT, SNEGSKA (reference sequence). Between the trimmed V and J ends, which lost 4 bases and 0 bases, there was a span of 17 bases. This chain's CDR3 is CSATPPQRTSTDTQYF. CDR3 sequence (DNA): TGCAGTGCTACCCCACCCCAGCGGACTAGCACAGATACGCAGTATTTT.

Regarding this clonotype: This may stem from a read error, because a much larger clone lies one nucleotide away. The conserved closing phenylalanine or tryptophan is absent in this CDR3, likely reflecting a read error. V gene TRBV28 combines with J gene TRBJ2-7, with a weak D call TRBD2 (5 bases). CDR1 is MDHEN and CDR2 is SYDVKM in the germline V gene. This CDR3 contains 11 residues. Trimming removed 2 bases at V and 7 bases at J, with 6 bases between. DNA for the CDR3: TGTGCCAGCAGTTTAGGGGAGGAGCAGTACATC. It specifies CASSLGEEQYI.

For the CDR3, the DNA is TGTGCCAGCAGCTTCCTCCGGACTAGCAATGAGCAGTTCTTC. It is translated as CASSFLRTSNEQFF. The chain links TRBV7-9 to TRBJ2-1, with TRBD2 identical over 7 bases. Trimming cost V 3 bases and J 6 bases; bases outside gene matches: 5. The CDR3 has 14 amino acids. Germline CDR1 is SEHNR and CDR2 is FQNEAQ (reference sequence).

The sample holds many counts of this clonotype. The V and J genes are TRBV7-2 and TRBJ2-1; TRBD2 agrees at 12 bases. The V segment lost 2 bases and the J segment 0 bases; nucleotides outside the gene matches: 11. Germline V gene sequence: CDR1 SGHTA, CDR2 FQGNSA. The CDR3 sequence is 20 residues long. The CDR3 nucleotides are TGTGCCAGCAGCTTATCGGGTTGGACTAGCGGGACCCACTCCTACAATGAGCAGTTCTTC. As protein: CASSLSGWTSGTHSYNEQFF.

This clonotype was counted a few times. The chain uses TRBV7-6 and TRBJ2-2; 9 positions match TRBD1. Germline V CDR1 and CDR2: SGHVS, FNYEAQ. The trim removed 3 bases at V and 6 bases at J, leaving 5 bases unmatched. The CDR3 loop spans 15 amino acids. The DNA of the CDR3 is TGTGCCAGCAGCTTGGACAGGGGAACTTCCGGGGAGCTGTTTTTT. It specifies CASSLDRGTSGELFF.

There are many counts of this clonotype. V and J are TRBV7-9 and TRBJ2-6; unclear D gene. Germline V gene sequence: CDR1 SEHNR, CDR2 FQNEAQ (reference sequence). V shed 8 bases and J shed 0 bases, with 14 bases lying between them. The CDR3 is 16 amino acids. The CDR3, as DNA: TGTGCCAGCTCCCTGGGCCTTGGCTCTGGGGCCAACGTCCTGACTTTC. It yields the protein CASSLGLGSGANVLTF.

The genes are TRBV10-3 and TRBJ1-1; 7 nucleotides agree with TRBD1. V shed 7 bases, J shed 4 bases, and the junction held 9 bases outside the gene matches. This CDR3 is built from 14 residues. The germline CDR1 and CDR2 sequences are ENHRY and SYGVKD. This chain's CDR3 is CAITSDRDGTEAFF. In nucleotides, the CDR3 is TGTGCCATCACCAGCGACAGGGACGGCACTGAAGCTTTCTTT.

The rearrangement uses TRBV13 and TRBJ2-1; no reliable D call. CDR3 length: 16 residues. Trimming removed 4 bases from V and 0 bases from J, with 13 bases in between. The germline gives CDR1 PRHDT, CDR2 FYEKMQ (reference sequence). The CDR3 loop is CASSSGGGRSYNEQFF. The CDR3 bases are TGTGCCAGCAGCTCCGGCGGCGGCCGCTCCTACAATGAGCAGTTCTTC.